The next 30 T cell receptor beta chains were all read from a single sample in a study of CD8 T cells in ankylosing spondylitis (dated by TCRdb to about 2017). Libraries were made using 5' RACE. Data came from an Illumina HiSeq 2500. Through fastp at Q25 and MiXCR, TCRdb rebuilt clones from the public reads, retaining in-frame beta chains. Each entry merges the rows of one CDR3 protein and shows their most common DNA and genes. The sample profile shows under 300,000 distinct CDR3 sequences; 10% of them were found once. The ten top clones hold 2% to 3% of the sample. The specimen sequenced was blood, either unsorted or a sorted T cell fraction (not recorded which). These receptors came from a male donor with ankylosing spondylitis or in good health (not recorded which).

Only a few counts were recorded for this clonotype. The gene calls are TRBV14 and TRBJ1-2; D remains unclear. This CDR3 is 13 amino acids long. The germline CDR1 and CDR2 sequences are SGHDN and FVKESK. Trimming left V 0 bases short and J 8 bases short, with 10 bases between. CDR3 in amino acids: CASSQDLGSGYTF. DNA of the CDR3: TGTGCCAGCAGCCAAGATTTAGGGTCCGGCTACACCTTC.

As concerns this clonotype: A single base separates this from a much larger clone, so it may be a read error. The chain couples TRBV12-3 or TRBV12-4 to TRBJ1-5, with D hard to call. Trimming left V 4 bases short and J 4 bases short, with 8 bases between. The CDR3 consists of 13 residues. The CDR3 nucleotides are TGTGCCAGCAGTTGGGCCGGTAATCAGCCCCAGCATTTT. Translation gives CASSWAGNQPQHF.

The table lists this clonotype with many counts. The rearrangement joins TRBV5-1 to TRBJ2-1; D not resolved. CDR3 length: 14 amino acids. Germline-derived CDR1 and CDR2 are SGHRS and YFSETQ. V was clipped by 0 bases and J by 6 bases, with 10 bases between them. DNA of the CDR3: TGCGCCAGCAGCTTGGGGACCCCGGGCAATGAGCAGTTCTTC. Translating it yields CASSLGTPGNEQFF.

The table lists this clonotype with many counts. The chain recombines TRBV7-7 with TRBJ2-3; TRBD2 might be the D (5 bases). Deletions cut 3 bases from V and 3 bases from J, with 13 bases between. The CDR3 runs to 15 residues. The germline CDR1 and CDR2 sequences are SSHAT and FNYEAQ (reference sequence). CDR3 sequence (DNA): TGTGCCAGCAGCTTCACTAGGAGTAGTACAGATACGCAGTATTTT. This encodes CASSFTRSSTDTQYF.

This clonotype occurred many times. The rearrangement uses TRBV12-3 or TRBV12-4 and TRBJ1-1; D unclear. V was trimmed by 1 base and J by 4 bases, leaving 13 bases between them. The CDR3 contains 15 residues. The CDR3 protein is CASSLDGLVSTEAFF. CDR3 bases: TGTGCCAGCAGTTTAGACGGGTTGGTGAGCACTGAAGCTTTCTTT.

This clonotype was observed many times. The chain is built from TRBV27 and TRBJ1-1, with D unresolved. Per the germline V gene, CDR1 is MNHEY and CDR2 is SMNVEV (reference sequence). The CDR3 has 14 residues. V lost 2 bases and J lost 0, with 7 bases in between. The CDR3 here is CASSLGYLNTEAFF. CDR3 DNA sequence: TGTGCCAGCAGTTTAGGTTATTTGAACACTGAAGCTTTCTTT.

This clonotype was observed many times. The chain employs TRBV12-3 or TRBV12-4 and TRBJ1-2, with no clear D. The CDR3 has 13 residues. V was cut by 3 bases and J by 5 bases, with 10 bases left in between. The CDR3 here is CASSFIGRYGYTF. CDR3 DNA: TGTGCCAGCAGTTTCATCGGCAGATATGGCTACACCTTC.

The chain combines TRBV6-1 with TRBJ2-5, with D perhaps matching TRBD1 or TRBD2 (7 bases each). CDR1 MNHNS and CDR2 SASEGT come from the germline V gene. CDR3 length: 14 residues. Trimming removed 6 bases at V and 1 base at J, with 12 bases between. CDR3 protein: CASRAGQTQETQYF. In nucleotides, the CDR3 is TGTGCCAGCAGAGCGGGACAGACCCAAGAGACCCAGTACTTC.

This clonotype was found a few times. The chain is built from TRBV7-9 and TRBJ2-1; TRBD2 agrees at 11 bases. Germline CDR1 and CDR2: SEHNR and FQNEAQ (reference sequence). The CDR3 runs to 15 residues. After removal of 5 bases from V and 3 bases from J, the junction contained 3 bases not matched to a gene. CDR3 DNA sequence: TGTGCCAGCAGCCCGACTAGCGGGATCTACAATGAGCAGTTCTTC. This translates into CASSPTSGIYNEQFF. Full variable domain (remainder filled in from reference TRBV7-9 and TRBJ2-1): DTGVSQNPRHKITKRGQNVTFRCDPISEHNRLYWYRQTLGQGPEFLTYFQNEAQLEKSRLLSDRFSAERPKGSFSTLEIQRTEQGDSAMYLCASSPTSGIYNEQFFGPGTRLTVL.

This clonotype was picked up many times. Here the CDR3 DNA reads TGTGCCAGCAGTTTAACCCCCGAGCAATACAATGAGCAGTTCTTC. As protein: CASSLTPEQYNEQFF. The chain recombines TRBV12-3 or TRBV12-4 with TRBJ2-1; D gene unclear. Trimming took 2 bases from V and 4 from J, leaving 12 bases between them. The CDR3 has 15 amino acids.

This clonotype was detected many times. V is TRBV7-9 and J is TRBJ2-1, with 9 bases fitting TRBD2. Germline V gene data show CDR1 as SEHNR and CDR2 as FQNEAQ (reference sequence). The CDR3 spans 15 residues. V shed 5 bases and J 5 bases; nucleotides not matched to a gene: 7. For the CDR3, the DNA is TGTGCCAGCAGCGCGGCGGGAGGGCGACACAATGAGCAGTTCTTC. It codes for CASSAAGGRHNEQFF. Supplemented by reference TRBV7-9 and TRBJ2-1, the full variable domain reads DTGVSQNPRHKITKRGQNVTFRCDPISEHNRLYWYRQTLGQGPEFLTYFQNEAQLEKSRLLSDRFSAERPKGSFSTLEIQRTEQGDSAMYLCASSAAGGRHNEQFFGPGTRLTVL.

This clonotype was recorded a few times. V usage is TRBV27 and J usage is TRBJ2-3; D might be TRBD1 (6 bases). Germline V gene sequence: CDR1 MNHEY, CDR2 SMNVEV (reference sequence). The CDR3 spans 14 residues. Trimming stripped 3 bases from V and 3 bases from J, with 10 bases between. CDR3: CASSFSRGTDTQYF. The CDR3 DNA reads TGTGCCAGCAGTTTTTCCAGGGGAACAGATACGCAGTATTTT.

The genes are TRBV2 and TRBJ2-5; D uncertain. The CDR3 is 10 amino acids. Between the trimmed V and J ends, which lost 8 bases and 14 bases, there was a span of 15 bases. CDR1 is SNHLY, CDR2 FYNNEI, per germline. The CDR3 sequence: CASHRTSLYF. In nucleotides, the CDR3 is TGTGCCAGCCACCGCACTTCTCTCTACTTC.

Comment on this clonotype: This may arise from a read error, as a much more abundant clone is one base away. J is TRBJ2-3 and V is TRBV20-1, with a weak D call TRBD2 (5 bases). Between the trimmed V and J ends, which lost 6 bases and 0 bases, there was a span of 19 bases. The CDR3 spans 16 residues. The V gene's germline CDR1 is DFQATT and CDR2 SNEGSKA (reference sequence). The CDR3 coding sequence is TGCAGTGCCTCCAAGACACGGGGATCTAGCACAGATACGCAGTATTTT. This encodes CSASKTRGSSTDTQYF.

The chain joins TRBV4-1 to TRBJ2-1; a weak D match, TRBD2 (6 bases). V lost 0 bases and J lost 6, with 9 bases in between. CDR3 length equals 14 residues. Germline V lookup: CDR1 MGHRA, CDR2 YSYEKL. CDR3 nucleotides: TGCGCCAGCAGCCAAGAAGGAGGGTTCAATGAGCAGTTCTTC. It codes for CASSQEGGFNEQFF.

This clonotype was counted ten times or more. The chain carries TRBV6-5 and TRBJ2-5; tentative D call: TRBD2 (5 bases). The ends were cut back, 2 bases at V and 3 bases at J, with 22 bases in the middle. The CDR3 length is 18 residues. Germline V gene data show CDR1 as MNHEY and CDR2 as SVGAGI. CDR3 residues: CASSYDPQGPTREETQYF. The CDR3 region has the DNA TGTGCCAGCAGTTACGATCCTCAAGGACCCACTAGGGAAGAGACCCAGTACTTC.

This clonotype was picked up many times. V is TRBV5-1 and J is TRBJ2-1; D is tentatively TRBD1 or TRBD2 (7 bases each). Germline-derived CDR1 and CDR2 are SGHRS and YFSETQ. Trimming took 7 bases from V and 10 from J, leaving 30 bases between them. The CDR3 spans 17 residues. The DNA for the CDR3 is TGCGCCAGCGGGGGGGGAACGGGACAGCCCCAATCACAGGAGCAGTTCTTC. The encoded protein is CASGGGTGQPQSQEQFF.

This clonotype was picked up many times. The genes are TRBV6-1 and TRBJ2-7, with D unresolved. Germline assignment: CDR1 MNHNS and CDR2 SASEGT. This CDR3 is 11 amino acids long. Trimming stripped 8 bases from V and 3 bases from J, with 8 bases between. CDR3 coding DNA: TGTGCCAGCCTGTCTCGCTACGAGCAGTACTTC. Protein: CASLSRYEQYF.

This clonotype was observed many times. The chain links TRBV4-1 to TRBJ2-7, with unresolved D. Looked up from germline, CDR1 is MGHRA and CDR2 is YSYEKL. V was cut by 0 bases and J by 4 bases, with 7 bases left in between. CDR3 length equals 13 residues. CDR3 DNA: TGCGCCAGCAGCCAAGATTTACGATACGAGCAGTACTTC. Translating it yields CASSQDLRYEQYF.

This clonotype turned up a few times. The chain employs TRBV30 and TRBJ2-1, with TRBD1 matching 9 bases. The CDR3 runs to 14 residues. Trimming took 4 bases from V and 8 from J; bases not matched to a gene: 9. Germline V lookup: CDR1 GTSNPN, CDR2 SVGIG (reference sequence). The CDR3 DNA reads as TGTGCCTGGAAATCCCCACAGGGGGCCCATGAGCAGTTCTTC. Amino acids: CAWKSPQGAHEQFF.

This clonotype was recorded many times. The gene calls are TRBV28 and TRBJ2-5; D gene unclear. The CDR3 runs 16 residues. The germline V and J ends were trimmed by 2 bases and 2 bases, with 15 bases remaining between them. The germline V gene encodes CDR1 MDHEN and CDR2 SYDVKM. The CDR3 region has the DNA TGTGCCAGCAGTTTAGGCCTCGGTCAGTCACAAGAGACCCAGTACTTC. Translating gives CASSLGLGQSQETQYF.

For this clonotype: Since a much larger clone is just one base distant, this may be a read error. The chain employs TRBV27 and TRBJ1-1, with no clear D. The CDR3 has 13 amino acids. Germline V gives CDR1 MNHEY, CDR2 SMNVEV (reference sequence). This CDR3 is CTSSLRRNTEAFF. In DNA, the CDR3 is TGTACCAGCAGTTTAAGGAGGAACACTGAAGCTTTCTTT.

This clonotype was picked up many times. Compared with germline, one end of the junction differs, possibly owing to a read error. This rearrangement joins TRBV7-9 to TRBJ2-1, with D possibly TRBD2 on 7 matching bases. Germline CDR1 SEHNR, CDR2 FQNEAQ (reference sequence). This CDR3 has 15 residues. The CDR3 region has the DNA TGCGCCAGCAGCTTTGGCGGGGGCGCCTACAATGAGCAGTTCTTC. It encodes CASSFGGGAYNEQFF.

The table lists this clonotype with many counts. The chain carries TRBV5-1 and TRBJ2-5; 8 bases match TRBD1. Germline loops: CDR1 SGHRS, CDR2 YFSETQ. CDR3 length: 13 residues. Trimming removed 4 bases from V and 5 bases from J; junction bases left unmatched: 4. CDR3 nucleotides: TGCGCCAGCAGCCCGACAGGGGTCGAGACCCAGTACTTC. It encodes CASSPTGVETQYF. The whole variable domain, filled in from reference TRBV5-1 and TRBJ2-5, reads KAGVTQTPRYLIKTRGQQVTLSCSPISGHRSVSWYQQTPGQGLQFLFEYFSETQRNKGNFPGRFSGRQFSNSRSEMNVSTLELGDSALYLCASSPTGVETQYFGPGTRLLVL.

This clonotype was seen ten or more times. The chain joins TRBV6-4 to TRBJ2-1; TRBD2 aligns across 8 bases. Unmatched junction bases numbered 10, after V lost 2 bases and J lost 7 bases. The CDR3 covers 16 residues. In germline, CDR1 is MRHNA, CDR2 SNTAGT. The CDR3 DNA is TGTGCCAGCAGTGACCTACTAGCGGCCGCCATGAATGAGCAGTTCTTC. It yields the protein CASSDLLAAAMNEQFF.

The table lists this clonotype with a few counts. Written as DNA, the CDR3 is TGTGCCAGCAGTCCCGACAGGGGGACTGGAAACACCATATATTTT. Protein sequence: CASSPDRGTGNTIYF. The rearrangement uses TRBV12-3 or TRBV12-4 and TRBJ1-3, with 9 nucleotides matching TRBD1. Trimming took 5 bases from V and 2 from J; bases not matched to a gene: 4. CDR3 length: 15 amino acids.

This clonotype was recorded at least ten times. The CDR3 DNA reads TGTGCCACCAGCATAGACAGGGGACAAGAGACCCAGTACTTC. Protein sequence: CATSIDRGQETQYF. This chain uses TRBV15 with TRBJ2-5; 8 nucleotides line up with TRBD1. The CDR3 totals 14 residues. The V segment lost 4 bases and the J segment 2 bases; nucleotides outside the gene matches: 3. The germline V gene has CDR1 LNHNV and CDR2 YYDKDF (reference sequence).

This clonotype was observed a handful of times. This chain connects TRBV12-3 or TRBV12-4 to TRBJ1-1, with D hard to call. With 6 bases removed from V and 4 bases from J, the gap between germline ends came to 12 bases. This CDR3 region has 13 residues. CDR3 DNA: TGTGCCAGCAGCTCAAGGAGGGCCACTGAAGCTTTCTTT. Its translation is CASSSRRATEAFF.

This clonotype was seen once. This could be a read error, since a much larger clone is one nucleotide away. CDR3 protein: CTSSLRTSGNEQFF. CDR3 coding DNA: TGTACCAGCAGTTTAAGGACTAGCGGGAATGAGCAGTTCTTC. V and J are TRBV12-3 or TRBV12-4 and TRBJ2-1; 11 bases align to TRBD2. There are 14 residues in the CDR3.

This sequence joins TRBV7-6 and TRBJ2-3, with D perhaps matching TRBD1 (6 bases). The V gene lost 2 bases and the J gene lost 5 bases, with 11 bases spanning the gap. Germline CDR1 SGHVS, CDR2 FNYEAQ. This CDR3 has 14 residues. In nucleotides, the CDR3 is TGTGCCAGCAGCTTATCAGGGGATAAAGATACGCAGTATTTT. Amino acid sequence: CASSLSGDKDTQYF.